This T cell receptor beta chain was found in a study of low-dose radiotherapy and immunotherapy resistance in tumors. Ten or more counts support this clonotype. Trimming took 0 bases from V and 2 from J; bases not matched to a gene: 8. Per germline, CDR1 SQVTM and CDR2 ANQGSEA. The CDR3 has 18 residues. Indicated time point: after trial treatment. Treatment: LDRT plus nivolumab, ipilimumab, low-dose cyclophosphamide and aspirin (RACIN trial). Donors were treated with nivolumab, ipilimumab, aspirin, and low-dose cyclophosphamide and radiotherapy. TRAV- and TRBV-specific primers primed first-strand cDNA, covering alpha and beta chains. The authors amplified TCRs for roughly 20 PCR cycles with a constant-region primer and a V-primer adapter. TCRdb fed the reads into MiXCR, producing one record per CDR3 protein. Of about 80,000 distinct CDR3 sequences listed, about 17% are singletons.

J is TRBJ2-5 and V is TRBV29-1; the match to TRBD2 covers 14 bases. Source: PBMCs, taken after low-dose radiotherapy plus immunotherapy. The receptor was isolated from a male donor with prostate cancer. DNA for the CDR3: TGCAGCGTTGAAGATCGAAGGACTAGCGGGAGGTCACAAGAGACCCAGTACTTC. It codes for CSVEDRRTSGRSQETQYF.